The sequence of this T cell receptor (beta chain) was determined in a study of blood T cell repertoires in COVID-19. Overall study context: Samples came from the United States, Italy and Spain, spanning acute and convalescent COVID-19. Sample material is recorded as cDNA or gDNA derived from T cells, B-cell-depleted T cells, or PBMCs.

Original analysis: Scientists estimated how many nucleated cells there were by amplifying reference gene primers. Sequencing used immunoSEQ multiplex PCR; TCRdb keeps in-frame clones, though not all of them. That table furnishes V, J and clone size, whereas the DNA furnished D and trimming. Of 40,000 to 50,000 clones in the sample, more than 75% are singletons; the top ten hold approximately 4.9%. Deletions cut 3 bases from V and 1 base from J, with 6 bases between. CDR3 length: 13 amino acids. CDR1 and CDR2 from the germline V gene are LNHDA and SQIVND (reference sequence). This TCR was sampled from a human donor in a cohort sampled during active COVID-19. Sequencing was done on a sample of peripheral blood. The chain joins TRBV19 to TRBJ1-1; D is unclear. The CDR3 reads CASSITANTEAFF. The DNA for the CDR3 is TGTGCCAGTAGTATCACAGCGAACACTGAAGCTTTCTTT.